This T cell receptor beta chain was documented in a study of shared clonotypes between healthy human individuals. About the study: CD4 naive cells filled three plates per donor, CD4 memory three, CD8 naive two and CD8 memory one.

Details on this clone: The antigen is undetermined.

Study outcomes and limitations: The authors expected sequencing depth to affect clonotype sharing among donors.

Profiled with immunoSEQ multiplex PCR; TCRdb holds only in-frame clones, not every one. The sample has some 1.4 million clones; roughly 96% are singletons. The sequenced sample was naive CD4+ T cells sorted from blood. Subset of the sample: CD45RA+ positively selected. The sequence was collected from a man aged 25-40 years in good health.

The chain's CDR3 is CASSYSGTGYEQYF. CDR3 DNA: TGTGCCAGCAGCTATTCCGGGACAGGGTACGAGCAGTACTTC. The J gene is TRBJ2-7, the V gene TRBV2, with TRBD1 identical over 9 bases. In germline, CDR1 is SNHLY, CDR2 FYNNEI. J was trimmed by 4 bases and V by 6 bases; bases with no gene match: 7. This CDR3 comprises 14 residues.